Reported below is one TCR beta chain. Its matching antigen is unknown. This sample was taken from a study of T-cell memory formation after mild COVID-19. TCRdb passed the 5' RACE reads through MiXCR, listing each CDR3 protein once. The repertoire holds 450,000 to 650,000 distinct CDR3 sequences, with roughly 18% as singletons. Study conclusions and caveats: Clones shrinking between day 15 and 85 showed a balanced CD4/CD8 split, and those that grew later tilted toward CD4+.

The CDR3 runs 14 residues. The trim removed 3 bases at V and 6 bases at J, leaving 6 bases unmatched. Germline lookup yields CDR1 MDHEN and CDR2 SYDVKM. The V call is TRBV28, the J call TRBJ2-7; 9 bases agree with TRBD1. The sample consisted of PBMCs or a T cell subset sorted from them (not recorded which). The sequence was collected from an adult woman who had mild COVID-19 (a few samples of this study predate the infection). Cell type and time point are not known. CDR3: CASSFLGQGLEQYF. Here the CDR3 DNA reads TGTGCCAGCAGTTTCCTGGGACAGGGCCTCGAGCAGTACTTC. Full variable domain (missing parts from reference TRBV28 and TRBJ2-7): DVKVTQSSRYLVKRTGEKVFLECVQDMDHENMFWYRQDPGLGLRLIYFSYDVKMKEKGDIPEGYSVSREKKERFSLILESASTNQTSMYLCASSFLGQGLEQYFGPGTRLTVT.